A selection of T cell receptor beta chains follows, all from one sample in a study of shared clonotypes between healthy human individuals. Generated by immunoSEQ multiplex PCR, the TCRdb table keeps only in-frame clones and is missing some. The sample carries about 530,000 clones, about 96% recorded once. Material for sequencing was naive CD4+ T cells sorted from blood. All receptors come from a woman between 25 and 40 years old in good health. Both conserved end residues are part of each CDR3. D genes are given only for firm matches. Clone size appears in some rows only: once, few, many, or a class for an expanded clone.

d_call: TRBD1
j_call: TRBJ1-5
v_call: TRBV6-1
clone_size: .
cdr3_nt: TGTGCCAGCAGTGGACAGGGCCGGGATCAGCCCCAGCATTTT
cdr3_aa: CASSGQGRDQPQHF

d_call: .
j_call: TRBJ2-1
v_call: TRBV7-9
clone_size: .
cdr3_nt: TGTGCCAGCAGCTTCGACGGGGGGCGTTACAATGAGCAGTTCTTC
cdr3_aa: CASSFDGGRYNEQFF

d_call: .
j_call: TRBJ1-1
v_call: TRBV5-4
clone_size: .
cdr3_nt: TGTGCCAGCAGCCAGGGTTACGTCCGGGTAGGGAACACTGAAGCTTTCTTT
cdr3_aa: CASSQGYVRVGNTEAFF

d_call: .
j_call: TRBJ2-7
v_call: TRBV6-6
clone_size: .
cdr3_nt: TGTGCCAGCAGCCTTGCCGGGACAGAGCAGTACTTC
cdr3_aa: CASSLAGTEQYF

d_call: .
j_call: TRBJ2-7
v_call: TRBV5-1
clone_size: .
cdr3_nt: TGCGCCAGCAGCGGCGGGGACAGAGTCTACGAGCAGTACTTC
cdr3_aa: CASSGGDRVYEQYF

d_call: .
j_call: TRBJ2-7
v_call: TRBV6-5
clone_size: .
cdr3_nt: TGTGCCAGCAGTTACCACAGGGCCTCCTCCTACGAGCAGTACTTC
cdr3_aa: CASSYHRASSYEQYF

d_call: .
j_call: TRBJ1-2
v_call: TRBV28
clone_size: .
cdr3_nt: TGTGCCAGCATGGAGGGCAGACCCAACGGCTACACCTTC
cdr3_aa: CASMEGRPNGYTF

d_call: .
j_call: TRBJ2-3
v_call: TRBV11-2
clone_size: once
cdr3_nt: TGTGCCAGCAGCTCCCGACAGGACACAGATACGCAGTATTTT
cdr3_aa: CASSSRQDTDTQYF

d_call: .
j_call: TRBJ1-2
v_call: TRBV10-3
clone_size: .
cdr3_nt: TGTGCCACAGGGGACAACCTGGGGGGCTACACCTTC
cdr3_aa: CATGDNLGGYTF

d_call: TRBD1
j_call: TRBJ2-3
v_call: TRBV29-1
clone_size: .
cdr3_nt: TGCAGCTTAGGACAGGAAACAGATACGCAGTATTTT
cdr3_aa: CSLGQETDTQYF

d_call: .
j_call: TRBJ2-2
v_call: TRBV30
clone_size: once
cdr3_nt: TGTGCCTGGAGTGCCCTCGGGGCCCGCCGTGGAACCGGGGAGCTGTTTTTT
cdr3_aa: CAWSALGARRGTGELFF